This TCR beta chain was captured by sequencing in a study of shared clonotypes between healthy human individuals. The overall study: The study enrolled a couple of women and three men aged 18 to 49. Study-wide points: Generation of non-shared clonotypes was less probable than generation of clonotypes shared by all four donors.

V shed 5 bases and J 1 base; nucleotides not matched to a gene: 13. CDR3 length equals 17 residues. Germline V CDR1 and CDR2: SEHNR, FQNEAQ (reference sequence). In the case of this clone: Its antigen is unidentified.

Genomic DNA of every subset was divided equally among multiple immunoSEQ plates. Measured with immunoSEQ multiplex PCR; TCRdb has only the in-frame clones, and not every one. This table holds more than 2 million clones, approximately 94% found once. Sequenced material: naive CD4+ T cells sorted from blood. Subset: CD45RA+ positively selected. The chain carries TRBV7-9 and TRBJ2-7; 8 nucleotides align to TRBD1. The sequence was obtained from a man in his late teens or twenties in good health. The CDR3: CASSPIPLTGDSYEQYF. The CDR3 nucleotides read TGTGCCAGCAGCCCCATCCCATTGACAGGGGATTCCTACGAGCAGTACTTC.